This T cell receptor (beta chain) was retrieved from a study of blood T cell repertoires in COVID-19. Study-level background: COVID-19 samples from acute and convalescent phases originated in the United States, Italy and Spain. In each case, the material was cDNA or gDNA derived from T cells, B-cell-depleted T cells, or PBMCs.

Per the authors' pipeline: Amplification with reference gene primers provided the estimates of nucleated cell counts. Clones were read by immunoSEQ multiplex PCR, and TCRdb kept only the in-frame ones, dropping some. For V, J and clone size, that table is used; D and trimming come from the DNA. The data show nearly 300,000 clones, 84% seen once. Recruited during active infection, patients (from Seattle) were subsequently followed longitudinally. Germline loops: CDR1 MNHEY, CDR2 SVGEGT. CDR3 length equals 16 residues. The V segment lost 4 bases and the J segment 7 bases; nucleotides outside the gene matches: 13.

The sequencing sample was made of peripheral blood. This receptor was identified in a human donor with COVID-19, enrolled during active disease. The donor label of this sample is uncertain. V usage is TRBV6-2 or TRBV6-3 and J usage is TRBJ2-7; 10 positions match TRBD1. CDR3 bases: TGTGCCAGCAGTTGGAGGGGGACAGGGGCCCGGGGGGAGCAGTACTTC. Encoded protein: CASSWRGTGARGEQYF.